One sample yielded the 9 T cell receptor beta chains listed below, sequenced in a study of cytomegalovirus exposure and HLA in healthy donors. Vbeta (60) and Jbeta (13) primers were used in the PCR. Using immunoSEQ multiplex PCR, the repertoire was profiled, and TCRdb retains in-frame clones only, with some absent. Recorded here are 130,000 to 150,000 clones; the top ten clones represent 2% to 3%. Material: PBMCs. These receptors were taken from a man aged 35-49 years in good health and CMV-seronegative.

Worth noting for this clone: The junction and the germline gene differ at one end; a read error may be behind it. This chain joins TRBV18 and TRBJ1-1; TRBD1 might be the D (6 bases). Per the germline V gene, CDR1 is KGHSH and CDR2 is LQKENI. This CDR3 contains 13 residues. Here the CDR3 reads CASSPTGSTEAFF. In nucleotides, the CDR3 is TGTGCTAGCTCACCTACAGGGTCCACTGAAGCTTTCTTT.

The CDR3 DNA reads TGTGCCAGCAGTAAGACAGAAGATCAGCCCCAGCATTTT. This gives the protein CASSKTEDQPQHF. The J gene is TRBJ1-5, the V gene TRBV6-1, with D perhaps matching TRBD1 (5 bases). The V end lost 5 bases, the J end lost 5 bases, and 10 bases lay between the germline ends. The CDR3 sequence is 13 residues long. Germline CDR1 is MNHNS and CDR2 is SASEGT.

The J gene is TRBJ2-7, the V gene TRBV18, with D perhaps TRBD1 (5 bases). V was trimmed by 1 base and J by 7 bases, leaving 26 bases between them. This CDR3 comprises 18 residues. The germline V gene has CDR1 KGHSH and CDR2 LQKENI. The CDR3 protein is CASSPRVGGQGHRLEQYF. In DNA form, the CDR3 reads TGTGCCAGCTCACCACGGGTGGGTGGGCAGGGCCACAGATTGGAGCAGTACTTC.

The V gene is TRBV6-5, the J gene TRBJ2-3; a weak D match, TRBD2 (6 bases). This CDR3 contains 15 residues. Looked up from germline, CDR1 is MNHEY and CDR2 is SVGAGI. V was pared by 5 bases and J by 4 bases, with 16 bases between. The CDR3 DNA is TGTGCCAGCAGTCCCGGGACCGGGAGTGCAGATACGCAGTATTTT. Translation gives CASSPGTGSADTQYF.

With respect to this clone: The identical CDR3 is also encoded by other nucleotide sequences in the sample. V gene TRBV7-3 combines with J gene TRBJ2-7, with TRBD1 matching over 9 bases. Germline V gives CDR1 SGHTA, CDR2 FQGTGA. The CDR3 extends over 13 amino acids. Trimming removed 5 bases from V and 4 bases from J; junction bases left unmatched: 3. CDR3 residues: CASSVDRGYEQYF. CDR3 nucleotides: TGTGCCAGCAGCGTCGACAGGGGGTACGAGCAGTACTTC.

The chain joins TRBV11-2 to TRBJ2-3; 7 nucleotides match TRBD1. J lost 3 bases, V lost 5 bases, and 11 bases had no gene match. The germline CDR1 and CDR2 sequences are SGHAT and FQNNGV. CDR3 length: 16 residues. CDR3 protein: CASSPTRGQHTDTQYF. CDR3 bases: TGTGCCAGCAGCCCTACTAGGGGACAGCATACAGATACGCAGTATTTT.

This chain joins TRBV5-5 and TRBJ2-7, with TRBD1 matching 9 bases. The trim removed 7 bases at V and 1 base at J, leaving 6 bases unmatched. This CDR3 is built from 14 residues. Germline V gives CDR1 SGHKS, CDR2 YYEKEE (reference sequence). The DNA of the CDR3 is TGTGCCAGCGGGCCCGGGACAGGGTCCTACGAGCAGTACTTC. This codes for CASGPGTGSYEQYF.

V is TRBV2 and J is TRBJ2-7; 8 nucleotides line up with TRBD1. The CDR3 runs to 15 residues. Trimming at V came to 6 bases and at J to 1 base, leaving 8 bases not matched to a gene. Germline CDR1 and CDR2: SNHLY and FYNNEI. This chain's CDR3 is CASRGGTGISYEQYF. CDR3 sequence (DNA): TGTGCCAGCAGAGGGGGGACAGGAATTTCCTACGAGCAGTACTTC.

The genes are TRBV10-3 and TRBJ2-7; 8 nucleotides match TRBD1. Germline-derived CDR1 and CDR2 are ENHRY and SYGVKD. V lost 7 bases and J lost 7; bases outside the gene matches: 9. This CDR3 region has 13 residues. DNA of the CDR3: TGTGCCATCACAGTATCAGGGGACAGGGAGCAGTACTTC. Translation: CAITVSGDREQYF.